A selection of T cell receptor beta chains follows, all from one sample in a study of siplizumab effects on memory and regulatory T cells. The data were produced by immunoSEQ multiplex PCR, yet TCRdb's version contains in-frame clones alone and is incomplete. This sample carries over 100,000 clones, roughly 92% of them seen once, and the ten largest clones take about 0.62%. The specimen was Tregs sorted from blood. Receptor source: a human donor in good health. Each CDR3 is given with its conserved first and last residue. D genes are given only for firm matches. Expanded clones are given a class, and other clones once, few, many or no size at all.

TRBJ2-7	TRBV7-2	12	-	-	TGTGCCAGCACCCCAATGGGGGGCAAGCAGTACTTC	CASTPMGGKQYF
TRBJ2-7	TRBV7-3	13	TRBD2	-	TGTGCCAGCAGGTCTAGCGGGAGTCACGAGCAGTACTTC	CASRSSGSHEQYF
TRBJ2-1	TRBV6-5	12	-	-	TGTGCCAGCAGTTACGCAGGGTCTGGGCAGTTCTTC	CASSYAGSGQFF
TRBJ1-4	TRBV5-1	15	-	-	TGCGCCAGCAGCTCGGCGAGGGGAGTCCGGGAAAAACTGTTTTTT	CASSSARGVREKLFF
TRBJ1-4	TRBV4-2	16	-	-	TGTGCCAGCAGCCAAGATCCGGGATCCACTAATGAAAAACTGTTTTTT	CASSQDPGSTNEKLFF
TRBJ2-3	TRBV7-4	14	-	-	TGCCCCTGCCACAGAGGTAATAACACAGATACGCAGTATTTT	CPCHRGNNTDTQYF
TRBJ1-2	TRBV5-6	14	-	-	TGTGCCAGCAGCTCCCTCCGGGACGGTACGGGCTACACCTTC	CASSSLRDGTGYTF
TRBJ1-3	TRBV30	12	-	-	TGTGCCTGGAGGCTGATGGGGAACACCATATATTTT	CAWRLMGNTIYF
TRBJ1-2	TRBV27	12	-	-	TGTGCCAGCAGGCCTAGGGGAAGAGGCTACACCTTC	CASRPRGRGYTF
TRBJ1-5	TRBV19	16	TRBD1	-	TGTGCCAGTAGACCCCGACAGGGCGAGGGGAATCAGCCCCAGCATTTT	CASRPRQGEGNQPQHF
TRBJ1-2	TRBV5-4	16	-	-	TGTGCCAGCAGCTTGGGGGGGACGGGGTCGTATATTGGCTACACCTTC	CASSLGGTGSYIGYTF
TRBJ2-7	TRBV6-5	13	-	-	TGTGCCAGCGGGGGGACCAGCTCCTACGAGCAGTACTTC	CASGGTSSYEQYF
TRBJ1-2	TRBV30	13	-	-	TGTGCCTGGAGTGTAACAGGGAGGCATGGCTACACCTTC	CAWSVTGRHGYTF
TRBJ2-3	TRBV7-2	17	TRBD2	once	TGTGCCAGCAGCCGAGCCCCGCCCGGGGGGGTGGCAGATACGCAGTATTTT	CASSRAPPGGVADTQYF
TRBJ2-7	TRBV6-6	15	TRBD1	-	TGTGCCAGCAGTTACATTGGGACAGGTCCCTACGAGCAGTACTTC	CASSYIGTGPYEQYF
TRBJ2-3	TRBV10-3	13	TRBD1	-	TGTGCCATCAAACTGACAGGGACAGATACGCAGTATTTT	CAIKLTGTDTQYF
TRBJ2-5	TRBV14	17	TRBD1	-	TGTGCCAGCAGCCGATGGACAGGGAGGAGGGTATCAGAGACCCAGTACTTC	CASSRWTGRRVSETQYF
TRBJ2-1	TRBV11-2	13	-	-	TGTGCCAGCAGCGGACCGGACTTCGGTGAGCAGTTCTTC	CASSGPDFGEQFF
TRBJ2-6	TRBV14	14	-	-	TGTGCCAGCAGCCAGAGCTCTGGGGCCAACGTCCTGACTTTC	CASSQSSGANVLTF
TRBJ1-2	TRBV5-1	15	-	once	TGCGCCAGCAGCTTTACGGGGGCAAAGGGCTATGGCTACACCTTC	CASSFTGAKGYGYTF
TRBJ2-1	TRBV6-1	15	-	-	TGTGCCAGCAGTACAAGCCCACAGGGTAGGCATGAGCAGTTCTTC	CASSTSPQGRHEQFF
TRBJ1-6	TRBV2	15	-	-	TGTGCCAGCAACCCCCGAGTCGGGGCGAATTCACCCCTCCACTTT	CASNPRVGANSPLHF
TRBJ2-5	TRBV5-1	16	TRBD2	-	TGCGCCAGCAGCTTAGCGGGGGCCCGGCGTCAAGAGACCCAGTACTTC	CASSLAGARRQETQYF
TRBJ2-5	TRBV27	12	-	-	TGTGCCAGCAGTTCCAACCAAGAGACCCAGTACTTC	CASSSNQETQYF
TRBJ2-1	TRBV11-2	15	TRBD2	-	TGTGCCAGCAGCTTGGGTAGCGGGGGGCGGAATGAGCAGTTCTTC	CASSLGSGGRNEQFF
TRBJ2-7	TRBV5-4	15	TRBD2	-	TGTGCCAGCAGCTTGCTCAGTAGCGGGAGCGGCGAGCAGTACTTC	CASSLLSSGSGEQYF
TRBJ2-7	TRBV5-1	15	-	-	TGCGCCAGCAGCCCGGAGGGGATCCCTCCCTACGAGCAGTACTTC	CASSPEGIPPYEQYF
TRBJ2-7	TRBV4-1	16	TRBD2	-	TGCGCCAGCAGCCTAGACCCTAGCGGGAGGGCTTACGAGCAGTACTTC	CASSLDPSGRAYEQYF
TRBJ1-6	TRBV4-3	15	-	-	TGCGCCAGCAGCCGAGGGGTCCCAAACTATTCACCCCTCCACTTT	CASSRGVPNYSPLHF
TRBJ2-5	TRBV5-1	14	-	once	TGCGCCAGCAGCTTGATTGGAATCGGGGAGACCCAGTACTTC	CASSLIGIGETQYF
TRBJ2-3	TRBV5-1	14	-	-	TGCGCCACCCGGCGGTCGCTCACCACAGATACGCAGTATTTT	CATRRSLTTDTQYF
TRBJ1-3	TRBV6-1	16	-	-	TGTGCCAGCAGTGCCCTTACACGGTACTCTGGAAACACCATATATTTT	CASSALTRYSGNTIYF
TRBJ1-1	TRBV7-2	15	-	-	TGTGCCAGCAGCTCTCGGCCCGGCGGGCTCTGGGAAGCTTTCTTT	CASSSRPGGLWEAFF
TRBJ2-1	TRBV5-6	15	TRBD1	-	TGTGCCAGCAGCTTTGGACAGGTCCCCTACAATGAGCAGTTCTTC	CASSFGQVPYNEQFF
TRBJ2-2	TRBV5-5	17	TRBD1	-	TGTGCCAGCAGCTTGGCCCCAGCAGGGGGCTACACCGGGGAGCTGTTTTTT	CASSLAPAGGYTGELFF
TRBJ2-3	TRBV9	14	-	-	TGTGCCAGCAGCGTAGGGACACCCACAGATACGCAGTATTTT	CASSVGTPTDTQYF
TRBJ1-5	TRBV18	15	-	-	TGTGCCAGCTCACCTCCAGGCGCGGGAGGTCAGCCCCAGCATTTT	CASSPPGAGGQPQHF
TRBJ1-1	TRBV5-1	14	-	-	TGCGCCAGCAGCTTGTCAGGGGCTACGCGAGAAGCTTTCTTT	CASSLSGATREAFF
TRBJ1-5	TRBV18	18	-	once	TGTGCCAGCTCACTCAGGGGCCGGGACGGTAATAGCAATCAGCCCCAGCATTTT	CASSLRGRDGNSNQPQHF
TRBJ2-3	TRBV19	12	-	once	TGTGCCAGTAGTCCGACGGCAGATACGCAGTATTTT	CASSPTADTQYF
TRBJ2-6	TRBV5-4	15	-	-	TGTGCCAGCAGCTCGGCCAGCTCTGGGGCCAACGTCCTGACTTTC	CASSSASSGANVLTF